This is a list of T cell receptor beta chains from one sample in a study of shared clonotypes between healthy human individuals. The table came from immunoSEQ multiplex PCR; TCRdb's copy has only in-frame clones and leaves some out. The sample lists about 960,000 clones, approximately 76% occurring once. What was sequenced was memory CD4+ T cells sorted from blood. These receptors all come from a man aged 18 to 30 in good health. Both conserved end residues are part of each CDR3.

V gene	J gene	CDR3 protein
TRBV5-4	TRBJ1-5	CASSLATLQPQHF
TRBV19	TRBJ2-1	CASKGGGANEQFF
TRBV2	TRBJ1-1	CASSEVRMKNTEAFF
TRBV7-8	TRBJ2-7	CASSYKSEQYF
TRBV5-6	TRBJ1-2	CASSSTETGRNYGYTF
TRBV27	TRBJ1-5	CASIRAPGQLGGQPQHF
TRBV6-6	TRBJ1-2	CASIPTGGNYGYTF
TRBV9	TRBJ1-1	CASSARQNTEAFF
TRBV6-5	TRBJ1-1	CASSTGRNTEAFF
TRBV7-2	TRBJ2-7	CASSLVIGTLAYEQYF
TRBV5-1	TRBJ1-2	CASSLDSTTNYGYTF
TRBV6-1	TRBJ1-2	CASGIGQGYGYTF
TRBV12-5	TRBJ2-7	CASGLSLILAGAYEQYF
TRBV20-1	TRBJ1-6	CSARDLRGTTF
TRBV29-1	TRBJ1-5	CSVDWGVGLHF
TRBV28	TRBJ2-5	CASSLQGAMETQYF
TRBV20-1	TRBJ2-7	CSARRSQQYF
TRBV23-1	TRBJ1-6	CASSQKHAGGGNSPLHF
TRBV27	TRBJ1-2	CASSTHKGRLYGYTF
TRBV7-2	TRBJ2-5	CASSRTSGRAVETQYF
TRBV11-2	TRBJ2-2	CASSLRLANTGELFF
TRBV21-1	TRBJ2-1	CASRNEQFF
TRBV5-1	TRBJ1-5	CASSPEGAGNQPQHF
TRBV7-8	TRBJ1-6	CASSLAGQGLPLHF
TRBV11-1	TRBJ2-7	CASSLAGGIYEQYF
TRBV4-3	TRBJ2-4	CASSQDLASGRGFTKNIQYF
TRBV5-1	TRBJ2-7	CASSVGQGAGYEQYF
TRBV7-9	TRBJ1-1	CASSLGVGQVDTEAFF
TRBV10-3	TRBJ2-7	CAISEVLAGSYEQYF
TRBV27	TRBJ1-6	CASSLSPWGNSPLHF
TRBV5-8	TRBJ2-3	CASSLGRFTDTQYF
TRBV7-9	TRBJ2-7	CASSKSSGGLSYEQYF
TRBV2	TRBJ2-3	CASSRLGHTDTQYF
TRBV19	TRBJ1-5	CASSGQGIENQPQHF
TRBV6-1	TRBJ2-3	CASSEGPSPDTQYF
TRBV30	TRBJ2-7	CAWKGAPYEQYF
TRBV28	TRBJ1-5	CASSFTRGDQPQHF
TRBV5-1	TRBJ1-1	CASSYAGKNTEAFF
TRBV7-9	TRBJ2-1	CASSLGREGHNEQFF
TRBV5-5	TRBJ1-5	CASSLAIGGWEPQHF
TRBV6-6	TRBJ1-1	CASSSSTGSTEAFF
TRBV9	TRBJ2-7	CASSPQTSGRVGSYEQYF
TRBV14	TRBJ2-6	CASSQHSGANVLTF
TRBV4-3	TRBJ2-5	CASSPDLAGGETQYF
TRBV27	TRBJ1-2	CASSLPPNYGYTF